This T cell receptor (beta chain) was documented in a study of cytomegalovirus exposure and HLA in healthy donors. Study-wide results and limits: Reported performance of the classifier showed diagnosis of cytomegalovirus status with high specificity and sensitivity. TCR beta sequences reportedly predicted most subjects' HLA-A and HLA-B alleles accurately.

Note on this clone: Its antigen is unknown.

Primers included in the PCR were 60 Vbeta and 13 Jbeta primers. This table comes from immunoSEQ multiplex PCR, and its TCRdb copy is limited to in-frame clones, with some not included. The sample shows about 210,000 clones, over 80% of them seen only once. Germline-derived CDR1 and CDR2 are SGHTA and FQGTGA. V dropped 3 bases and J dropped 6 bases, with 12 bases sitting between them. The CDR3 consists of 13 residues. Specimen: PBMCs. The chain joins TRBV7-3 to TRBJ2-7; D is unresolved. This clonotype originated in a woman in her 50s in good health and CMV-seropositive. The CDR3 coding sequence is TGTGCCAGCAGCTTGACTCGGGTTTCCGAGCAGTACTTC. Its protein product is CASSLTRVSEQYF.